The clone carrying this TCR beta chain has ten or more counts. Its antigen is still unknown. Time point described: newly diagnosed GD, antithyroid drugs for less than 3 months. Researchers made the TCR library from RNA that was extracted from PBMCs. V lost 3 bases, J lost 1 base, and 5 bases stayed unmatched. CDR1 and CDR2 from the germline V gene are DFQATT and SNEGSKA (reference sequence). The CDR3 is 14 amino acids. This specimen belongs to a study of regulatory T cells in long-lasting Graves disease. In building TCR beta libraries, iRepertoire HTBI primers were used together with Arm-PCR of CDR3 regions. Using its own MiXCR run on the multiplex PCR reads, TCRdb lists one record per CDR3 protein. The sample lists some 600,000 distinct CDR3 sequences, about 16% seen once, with 12% in the top ten. The study's findings and limits: TRBV28, TRBJ1-2 and TRBJ2-5 were favored in persistent disease.

These data also featured in a second study, about T cells in Graves' hyperthyroidism and ophthalmopathy. From that second work: Patients showing uncontrolled infection, other autoimmune disease, pregnancy or lactation were ineligible.

This TCR was sampled from a man in his late teens or twenties with Graves disease. The sample was peripheral blood mononuclear cells (PBMCs), taken at new diagnosis, from a patient treated with antithyroid drugs. This rearrangement joins TRBV20-1 to TRBJ2-5, with 7 positions matching TRBD1. The CDR3: CSARGGQAQETQYF. CDR3 DNA: TGCAGTGCTAGGGGTGGACAGGCCCAAGAGACCCAGTACTTC.